Sequencing of this T cell receptor (beta chain) was carried out in a study of blood T cell repertoires in COVID-19. Study in general: The analysed material was cDNA or gDNA that came from T cells, B-cell-depleted T cells, or PBMCs.

Cohorts were assigned according to the clinical history that participants reported. Symptom resolution, clearance, or two negative PCRs marked the recovered donors of Cohort 3. The CDR3 has 16 residues. Trimming cost V 6 bases and J 0 bases, with 17 bases left between them. Germline-derived CDR1 and CDR2 are LGHDT and YNNKEL (reference sequence). The method was immunoSEQ multiplex PCR; TCRdb's version includes in-frame clones alone and lacks a portion of them. In the table there are around 300,000 clones, nearly 90% of which are singletons. The chain uses TRBV3-1 (or the pseudogene TRBV3-2) and TRBJ2-5, with D tentatively TRBD2 (6 bases). This TCR was sampled from a woman aged 55 to 70 who had recovered from COVID-19. Sequencing was done on a sample of PBMCs or T cells enriched from blood (not recorded which). The CDR3 coding sequence is TGTGCCAGCAGGCTGGAGGGTGGGAGGAACCAAGAGACCCAGTACTTC. Amino acids: CASRLEGGRNQETQYF.